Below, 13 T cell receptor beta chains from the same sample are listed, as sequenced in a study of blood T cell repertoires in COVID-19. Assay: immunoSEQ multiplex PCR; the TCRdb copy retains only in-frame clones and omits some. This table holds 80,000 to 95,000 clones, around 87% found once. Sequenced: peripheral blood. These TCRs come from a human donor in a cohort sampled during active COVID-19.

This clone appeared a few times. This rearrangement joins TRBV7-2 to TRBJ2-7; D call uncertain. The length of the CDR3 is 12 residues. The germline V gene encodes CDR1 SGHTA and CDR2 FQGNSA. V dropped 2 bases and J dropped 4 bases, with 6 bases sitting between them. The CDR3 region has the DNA TGTGCCAGCAGCTTATCTCTTTACGAGCAGTACTTC. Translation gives CASSLSLYEQYF. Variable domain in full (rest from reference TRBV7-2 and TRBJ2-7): GAGVSQSPSNKVTEKGKDVELRCDPISGHTALYWYRQSLGQGLEFLIYFQGNSAPDKSGLPSDRFSAERTGGSVSTLTIQRTQQEDSAVYLCASSLSLYEQYFGPGTRLTVT.

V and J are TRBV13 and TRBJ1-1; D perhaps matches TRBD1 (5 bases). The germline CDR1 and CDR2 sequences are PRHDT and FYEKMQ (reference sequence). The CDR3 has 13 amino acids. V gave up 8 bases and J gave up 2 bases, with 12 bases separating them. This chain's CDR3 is CASRQNLNTEAFF. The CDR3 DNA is TGTGCCAGCCGACAGAATTTAAACACTGAAGCTTTCTTT. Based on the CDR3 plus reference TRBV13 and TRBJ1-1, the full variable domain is AAGVIQSPRHLIKEKRETATLKCYPIPRHDTVYWYQQGPGQDPQFLISFYEKMQSDKGSIPDRFSAQQFSDYHSELNMSSLELGDSALYFCASRQNLNTEAFFGQGTRLTVV.

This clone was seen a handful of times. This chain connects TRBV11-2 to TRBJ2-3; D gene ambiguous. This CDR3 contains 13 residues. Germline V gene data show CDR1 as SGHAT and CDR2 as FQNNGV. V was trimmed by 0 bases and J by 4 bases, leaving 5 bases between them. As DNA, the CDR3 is TGTGCCAGCAGCTTAGATACGGCAGATACGCAGTATTTT. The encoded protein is CASSLDTADTQYF.

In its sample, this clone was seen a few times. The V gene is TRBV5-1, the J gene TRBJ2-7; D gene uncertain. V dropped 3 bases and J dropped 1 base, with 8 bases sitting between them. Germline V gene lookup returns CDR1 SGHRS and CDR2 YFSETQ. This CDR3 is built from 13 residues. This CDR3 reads CASSSRLSYEQYF. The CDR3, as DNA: TGCGCCAGCAGCTCCCGGTTATCCTACGAGCAGTACTTC.

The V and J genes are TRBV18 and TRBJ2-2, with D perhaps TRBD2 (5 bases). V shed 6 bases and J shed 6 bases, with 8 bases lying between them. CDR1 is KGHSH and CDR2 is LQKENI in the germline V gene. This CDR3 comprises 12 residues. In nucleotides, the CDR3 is TGTGCCAGCTCGGGGAGCGCCGGGGAGCTGTTTTTT. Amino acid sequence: CASSGSAGELFF.

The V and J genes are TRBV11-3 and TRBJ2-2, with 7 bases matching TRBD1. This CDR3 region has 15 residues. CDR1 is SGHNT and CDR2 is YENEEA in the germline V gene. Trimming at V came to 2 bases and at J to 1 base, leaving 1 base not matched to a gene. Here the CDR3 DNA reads TGTGCCAGCAGCTTAAACAGGGGGAACACCGGGGAGCTGTTTTTT. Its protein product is CASSLNRGNTGELFF.

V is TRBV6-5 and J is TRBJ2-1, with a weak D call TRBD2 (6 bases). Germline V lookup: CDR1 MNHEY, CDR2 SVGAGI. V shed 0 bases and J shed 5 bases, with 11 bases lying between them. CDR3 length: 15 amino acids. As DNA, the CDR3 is TGTGCCAGCAGTTACTCGGGGGGAGCAAACAATGAGCAGTTCTTC. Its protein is CASSYSGGANNEQFF.

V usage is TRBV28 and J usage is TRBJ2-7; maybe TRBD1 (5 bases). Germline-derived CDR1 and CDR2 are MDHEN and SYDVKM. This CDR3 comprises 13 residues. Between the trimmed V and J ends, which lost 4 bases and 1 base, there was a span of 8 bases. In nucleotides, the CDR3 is TGTGCCAGCAGTTCCGGACAATCCTACGAGCAGTACTTC. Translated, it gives CASSSGQSYEQYF.

CDR3 protein: CASGPPSYGYTF. Here the CDR3 DNA reads TGTGCCAGCGGCCCCCCTTCCTATGGCTACACCTTC. The genes are TRBV6-5 and TRBJ1-2; no clear D gene. The CDR3 has 12 amino acids. Germline V gives CDR1 MNHEY, CDR2 SVGAGI. Trimming took off 8 bases at V and 4 bases at J, with 11 bases between the two ends.

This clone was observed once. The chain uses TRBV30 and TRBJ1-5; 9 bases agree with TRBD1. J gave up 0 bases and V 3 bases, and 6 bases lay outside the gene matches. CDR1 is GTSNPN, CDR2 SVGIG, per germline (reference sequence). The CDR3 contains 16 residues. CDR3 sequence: CAWRGTGLYSNQPQHF. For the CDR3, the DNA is TGTGCCTGGAGAGGGACAGGGCTTTATAGCAATCAGCCCCAGCATTTT.

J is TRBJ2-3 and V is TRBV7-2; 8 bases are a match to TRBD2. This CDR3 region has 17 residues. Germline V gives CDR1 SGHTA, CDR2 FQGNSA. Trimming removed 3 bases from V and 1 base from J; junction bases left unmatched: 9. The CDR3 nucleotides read TGTGCCAGCAGCTTGTCCCCACTGACTAGCGGCACAGATACGCAGTATTTT. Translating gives CASSLSPLTSGTDTQYF.

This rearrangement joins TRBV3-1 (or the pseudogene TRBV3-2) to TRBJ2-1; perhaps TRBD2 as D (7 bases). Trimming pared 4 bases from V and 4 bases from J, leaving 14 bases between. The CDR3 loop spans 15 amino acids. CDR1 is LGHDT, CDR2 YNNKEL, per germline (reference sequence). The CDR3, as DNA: TGTGCCAGCAGCCCTTGGGGGGGCATTTACAATGAGCAGTTCTTC. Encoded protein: CASSPWGGIYNEQFF.

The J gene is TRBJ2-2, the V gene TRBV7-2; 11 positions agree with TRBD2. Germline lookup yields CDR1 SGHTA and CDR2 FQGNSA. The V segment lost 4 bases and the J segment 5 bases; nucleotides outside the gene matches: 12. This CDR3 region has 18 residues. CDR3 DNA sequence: TGTGCCAGCAGCTCCGTTGGGCTAGCGGGGGGCCGGACCGGGGAGCTGTTTTTT. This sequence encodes CASSSVGLAGGRTGELFF. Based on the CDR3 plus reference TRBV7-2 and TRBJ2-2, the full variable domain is GAGVSQSPSNKVTEKGKDVELRCDPISGHTALYWYRQSLGQGLEFLIYFQGNSAPDKSGLPSDRFSAERTGGSVSTLTIQRTQQEDSAVYLCASSSVGLAGGRTGELFFGEGSRLTVL.